The next 2 T cell receptor beta chains were all read from a single sample in a study of T cell changes during pregnancy in multiple sclerosis (dated by TCRdb to the late 2010s). To prepare the library, the immunoSEQ multiplex PCR assay was applied. This is the immuneACCESS table as TCRdb keeps it, with only in-frame sequences that have V and J called. A part of the clones is gone; compared with another copy, unresolved V genes explain less than half, and the rest is unexplained. Counted in this sample were over 35,000 clones; 90% of them appeared once. The ten largest account for about 0.6% of the sample. The sequences come from CD4+ T cells from peripheral blood mononuclear cells, collected in the second trimester of pregnancy. These receptors were obtained from a female donor with multiple sclerosis, enrolled in a pregnancy study.

The chain carries TRBV5-4 and TRBJ2-1; 7 nucleotides match TRBD1. Unmatched junction bases numbered 1, after V lost 0 bases and J lost 7 bases. CDR3 length equals 13 residues. CDR1 and CDR2 from the germline V gene are SGHNT and YYREEE (reference sequence). The CDR3 bases are TGTGCCAGCAGCTTGGGACAGGGTAATGAGCAGTTCTTC. This gives the protein CASSLGQGNEQFF.

The V call is TRBV5-6, the J call TRBJ2-1, with 10 positions matching TRBD2. The germline V gene encodes CDR1 SGHDT and CDR2 YYEEEE. With V trimmed by 3 bases and J by 6 bases, 3 bases remained unmatched. The CDR3 contains 14 residues. CDR3 nucleotide sequence: TGTGCCAGCAGCTCTTCTAGCGGGAGCAATGAGCAGTTCTTC. This translates into CASSSSSGSNEQFF.